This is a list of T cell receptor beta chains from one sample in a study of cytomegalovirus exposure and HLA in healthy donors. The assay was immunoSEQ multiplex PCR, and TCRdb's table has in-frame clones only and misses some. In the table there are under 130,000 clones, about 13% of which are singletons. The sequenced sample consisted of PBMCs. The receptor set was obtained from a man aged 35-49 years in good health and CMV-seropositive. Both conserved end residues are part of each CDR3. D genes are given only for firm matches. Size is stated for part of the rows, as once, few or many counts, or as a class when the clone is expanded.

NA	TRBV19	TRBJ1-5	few	TGTGCCAGTAGGCCTCCTAGGGGTGGCAATCAGCCCCAGCATTTT	CASRPPRGGNQPQHF
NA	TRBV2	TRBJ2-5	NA	TGTGCCAGCAGTCCCAGGTCCCCGGGAAGTGAAGAGACCCAGTACTTC	CASSPRSPGSEETQYF
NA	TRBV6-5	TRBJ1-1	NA	TGTGCCAGCAGTTACTCGATCAGGGCATCCACTGAAGCTTTCTTT	CASSYSIRASTEAFF
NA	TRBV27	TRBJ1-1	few	TGTGCCAGCACCCCCTCCGGTGGGAGGACTGAAGCTTTCTTT	CASTPSGGRTEAFF
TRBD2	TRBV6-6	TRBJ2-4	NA	TGTGCCAGCAGTTACACGGGGGGAGCGGGGGGCATTCAGTACTTC	CASSYTGGAGGIQYF
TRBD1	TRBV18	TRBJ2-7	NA	TGTGCCAGCTCACCGACAGGGGTTGAGAACGAGCAGTACTTC	CASSPTGVENEQYF
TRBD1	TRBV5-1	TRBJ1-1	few	TGCGCCAGCAGCTCAGACAGGGGAGGCACTGAAGCTTTCTTT	CASSSDRGGTEAFF
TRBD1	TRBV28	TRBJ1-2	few	TGTGCCAGCAGCGGGACAGGCGCCTTCTGGGGCTACACCTTC	CASSGTGAFWGYTF
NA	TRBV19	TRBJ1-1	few	TGTGCCAGTAGTACCAGGGTTGGGTTGAACACTGAAGCTTTCTTT	CASSTRVGLNTEAFF
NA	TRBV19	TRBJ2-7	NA	TGTGCCAGTAGTATGTCTAGCAGATACGAGCAGTACTTC	CASSMSSRYEQYF
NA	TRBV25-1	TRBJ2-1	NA	TGTGCCAGCAGTCAATCAGGTGATTTCTACAATGAGCAGTTCTTC	CASSQSGDFYNEQFF
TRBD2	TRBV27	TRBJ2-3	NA	TGTGCCAGCAGTTTTTTCCCGGGACTAGCGAGCACAGATACGCAGTATTTT	CASSFFPGLASTDTQYF
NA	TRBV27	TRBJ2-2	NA	TGTGCCAGCAGGGAGGGAAGGTCTACCGGGGAGCTGTTTTTT	CASREGRSTGELFF
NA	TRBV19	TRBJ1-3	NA	TGTGCCAGCAGCCGCACATCGACACGGCCAGACACCATATATTTT	CASSRTSTRPDTIYF
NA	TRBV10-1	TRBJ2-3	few	TGCGCCAGCAGCGGGTCCACAGATACGCAGTATTTT	CASSGSTDTQYF
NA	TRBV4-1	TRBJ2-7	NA	TGCGCCAGCAGCCCAGCCGGGACTCTCCGGGACGAGCAGTACTTC	CASSPAGTLRDEQYF
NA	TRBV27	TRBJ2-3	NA	TGTGCCAGCAGTTTATACGGTCCAGATACGCAGTATTTT	CASSLYGPDTQYF
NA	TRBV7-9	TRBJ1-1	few	TGTGCCAGCAGCTTGAGTAACACTGAAGCTTTCTTT	CASSLSNTEAFF
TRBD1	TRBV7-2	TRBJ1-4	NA	TGTGCCAGCAGCTTAGGTCTCGGGACAGGGAACGAAAAACTGTTTTTT	CASSLGLGTGNEKLFF
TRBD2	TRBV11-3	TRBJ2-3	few	TGTGCCAGCAGCTCCGGGACTAGCGGGAAACAGGATACGCAGTATTTT	CASSSGTSGKQDTQYF
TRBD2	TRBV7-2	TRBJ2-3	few	TGTGCCAGCAGCCCGGGACTAGCGGGAGATACGCAGTATTTT	CASSPGLAGDTQYF
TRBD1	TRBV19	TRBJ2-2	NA	TGTGCCAGTACCAGGACCGAGGGGGCCTACACCGGGGAGCTGTTTTTT	CASTRTEGAYTGELFF
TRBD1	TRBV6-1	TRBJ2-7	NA	TGTGCCAGCAGTGAATACAGGGGCTACGAGCAGTACTTC	CASSEYRGYEQYF
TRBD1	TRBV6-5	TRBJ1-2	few	TGTGCCAGCAGTAACGGACAGGCGCATGGCTACACCTTC	CASSNGQAHGYTF
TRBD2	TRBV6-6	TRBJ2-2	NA	TGTGCCAGCAGTTACTCTCCTAGCGGGAGGGCCGGGGAGCTGTTTTTT	CASSYSPSGRAGELFF
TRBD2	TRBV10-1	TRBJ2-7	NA	TGCGCCAGCAGTGAGTCGCAGGGACTAGCGGCCTACGAGCAGTACTTC	CASSESQGLAAYEQYF
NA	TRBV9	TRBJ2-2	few	TGTGCCAGCACCGACCCGGAAGGAGTCGGGGAGCTGTTTTTT	CASTDPEGVGELFF
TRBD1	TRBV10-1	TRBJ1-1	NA	TGCGCCACCCCTACAGGGGGGGTAACTGAAGCTTTCTTT	CATPTGGVTEAFF
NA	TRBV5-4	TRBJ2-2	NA	TGTGCCAGCAGCTTGGCCGCGGGGACTGGAACCGGGGAGCTGTTTTTT	CASSLAAGTGTGELFF
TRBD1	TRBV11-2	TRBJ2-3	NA	TGTGCCAGCAGCTGGGGGACAGGGATCGGCACAGATACGCAGTATTTT	CASSWGTGIGTDTQYF
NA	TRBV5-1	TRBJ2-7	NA	TGCGCCAGCAGCGAATTGGGCGCAGCTTCCTACGAGCAGTACTTC	CASSELGAASYEQYF
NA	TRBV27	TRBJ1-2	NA	TGTGCCAGCAGGGGGGGGGCTGATGGCTACACCTTC	CASRGGADGYTF
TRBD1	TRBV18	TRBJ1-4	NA	TGTGCCAGCTCACCGGGACAGGGGACTGAAAAACTGTTTTTT	CASSPGQGTEKLFF
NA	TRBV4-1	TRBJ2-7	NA	TGCGCCAGCAGCCAAGGACTCGGGGGCTACGAGCAGTACTTC	CASSQGLGGYEQYF
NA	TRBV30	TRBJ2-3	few	TGTGCCTGGAGTCTACAGGGTCCGAGCACAGATACGCAGTATTTT	CAWSLQGPSTDTQYF
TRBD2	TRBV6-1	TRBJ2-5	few	TGTGCCAGCAGTGTAACGCCGGGACTAGCGGGAACACAAGAGACCCAGTACTTC	CASSVTPGLAGTQETQYF
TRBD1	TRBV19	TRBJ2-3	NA	TGTGCCAGTAGCACCGGAAGGGGGCACACAGATACGCAGTATTTT	CASSTGRGHTDTQYF
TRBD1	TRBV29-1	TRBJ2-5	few	TGCAGCGCCACAAGACAGGGGGAGACCCAGTACTTC	CSATRQGETQYF
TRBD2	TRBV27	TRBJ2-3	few	TGTGCCAGCAGTAGAACTAGCGGGAGTTTGAGTCGAACAGATACGCAGTATTTT	CASSRTSGSLSRTDTQYF
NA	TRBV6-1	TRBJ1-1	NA	TGTGCCAGCAGTACTCCCGGACAGTTGAACACTGAAGCTTTCTTT	CASSTPGQLNTEAFF
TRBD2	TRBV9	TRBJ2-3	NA	TGTGCCAGCAGCTCTCCTTGGACTAGCGGGAGCACAGATACGCAGTATTTT	CASSSPWTSGSTDTQYF
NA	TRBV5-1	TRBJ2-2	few	TGCGCCAGCAGCTTGAGGAGGACGGACACCGGGGAGCTGTTTTTT	CASSLRRTDTGELFF
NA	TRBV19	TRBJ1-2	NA	TGTGCCAGTAGCCACCCGGACAAGCTGGACTATGGCTACACCTTC	CASSHPDKLDYGYTF
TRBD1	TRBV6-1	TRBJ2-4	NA	TGTGCCAGCAGTGATTGGACAGGGGAAAACATTCAGTACTTC	CASSDWTGENIQYF
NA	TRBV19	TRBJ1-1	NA	TGTGCCAGTAGTGCCTTCACAGGGAACACTGAAGCTTTCTTT	CASSAFTGNTEAFF
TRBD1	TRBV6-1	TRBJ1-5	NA	TGTGCCAGCAGCATACAGGGGAACAATCAGCCCCAGCATTTT	CASSIQGNNQPQHF
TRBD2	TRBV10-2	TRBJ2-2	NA	TGCGCCAGTAGGACTAGCGGGAGTATTGCAGGGGAGCTGTTTTTT	CASRTSGSIAGELFF
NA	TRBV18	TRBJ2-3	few	TGTGCCAGCTCACCTACGAGACAGGACACAGATACGCAGTATTTT	CASSPTRQDTDTQYF
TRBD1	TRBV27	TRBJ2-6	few	TGTGCCAGCAGTTTATTTCAGGGGGCTGGGGCCAACGTCCTGACTTTC	CASSLFQGAGANVLTF
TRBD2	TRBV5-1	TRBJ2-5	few	TGCGCCAGCAGCCGGCTAGCGGGAGGGCAAGAGACCCAGTACTTC	CASSRLAGGQETQYF
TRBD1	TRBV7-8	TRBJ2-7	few	TGTGCCAGCAGCATAGGGACAGGGGGTCCCCACGAGCAGTACTTC	CASSIGTGGPHEQYF
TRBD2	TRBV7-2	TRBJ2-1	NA	TGTGCCAGCAGCTTAAGCGGGGGACTAGCCTACAATGAGCAGTTCTTC	CASSLSGGLAYNEQFF
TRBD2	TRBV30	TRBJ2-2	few	TGTGCTGGCCGTGGACTAGCGGGGACCGGGGAGCTGTTTTTT	CAGRGLAGTGELFF
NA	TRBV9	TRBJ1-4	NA	TGTGCCAGCAGCGAGGGACTCCTTGAAAAACTGTTTTTT	CASSEGLLEKLFF
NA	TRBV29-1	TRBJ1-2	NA	TGCAGCGTTGAGCGAAGCCGCGGGGGCTACACCTTC	CSVERSRGGYTF